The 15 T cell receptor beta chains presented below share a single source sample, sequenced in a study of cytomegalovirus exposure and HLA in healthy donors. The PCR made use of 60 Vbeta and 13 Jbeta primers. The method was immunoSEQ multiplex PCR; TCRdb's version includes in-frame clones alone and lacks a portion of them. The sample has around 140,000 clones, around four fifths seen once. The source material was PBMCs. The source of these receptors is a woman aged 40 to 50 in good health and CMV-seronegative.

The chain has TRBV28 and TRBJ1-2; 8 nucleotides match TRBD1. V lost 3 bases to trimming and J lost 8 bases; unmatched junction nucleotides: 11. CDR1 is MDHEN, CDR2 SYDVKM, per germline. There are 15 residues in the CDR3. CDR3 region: CASSFQRGRGPGYTF. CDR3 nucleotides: TGTGCCAGCAGTTTCCAGCGGGGCAGGGGGCCGGGCTACACCTTC.

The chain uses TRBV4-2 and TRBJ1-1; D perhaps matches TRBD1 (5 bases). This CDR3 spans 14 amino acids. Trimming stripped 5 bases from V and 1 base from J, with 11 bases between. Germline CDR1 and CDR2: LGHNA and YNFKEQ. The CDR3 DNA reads TGTGCCAGCAGCTCCAGAACAGGGAACACTGAAGCTTTCTTT. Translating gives CASSSRTGNTEAFF.

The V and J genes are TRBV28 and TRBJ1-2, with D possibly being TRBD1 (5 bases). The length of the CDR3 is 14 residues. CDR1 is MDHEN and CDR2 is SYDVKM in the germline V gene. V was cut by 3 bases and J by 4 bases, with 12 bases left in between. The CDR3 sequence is CASSFAGPLYGYTF. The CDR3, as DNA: TGTGCCAGCAGTTTCGCGGGACCACTCTATGGCTACACCTTC.

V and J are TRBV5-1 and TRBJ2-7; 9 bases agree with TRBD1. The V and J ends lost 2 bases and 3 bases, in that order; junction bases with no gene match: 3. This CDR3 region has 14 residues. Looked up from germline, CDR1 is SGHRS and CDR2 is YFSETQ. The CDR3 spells CASSFPGQGYEQYF. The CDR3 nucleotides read TGCGCCAGCAGCTTCCCGGGACAGGGCTACGAGCAGTACTTC. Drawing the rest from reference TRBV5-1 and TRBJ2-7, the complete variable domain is KAGVTQTPRYLIKTRGQQVTLSCSPISGHRSVSWYQQTPGQGLQFLFEYFSETQRNKGNFPGRFSGRQFSNSRSEMNVSTLELGDSALYLCASSFPGQGYEQYFGPGTRLTVT.

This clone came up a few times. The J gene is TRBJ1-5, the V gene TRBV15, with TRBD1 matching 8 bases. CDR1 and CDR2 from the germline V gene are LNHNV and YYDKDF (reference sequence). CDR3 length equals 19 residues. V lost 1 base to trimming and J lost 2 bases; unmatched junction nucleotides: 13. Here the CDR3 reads CATSRGSGGVRAGNQPQHF. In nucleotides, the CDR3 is TGTGCCACCAGCAGAGGGTCAGGGGGCGTGAGGGCGGGCAATCAGCCCCAGCATTTT.

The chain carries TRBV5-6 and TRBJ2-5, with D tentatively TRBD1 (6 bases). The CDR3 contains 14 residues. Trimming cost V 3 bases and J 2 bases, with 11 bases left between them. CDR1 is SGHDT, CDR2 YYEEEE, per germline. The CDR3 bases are TGTGCCAGCAGCTCCGGACAGCTACAAGAGACCCAGTACTTC. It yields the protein CASSSGQLQETQYF. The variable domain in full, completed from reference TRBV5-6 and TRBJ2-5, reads DAGVTQSPTHLIKTRGQQVTLRCSPKSGHDTVSWYQQALGQGPQFIFQYYEEEERQRGNFPDRFSGHQFPNYSSELNVNALLLGDSALYLCASSSGQLQETQYFGPGTRLLVL.

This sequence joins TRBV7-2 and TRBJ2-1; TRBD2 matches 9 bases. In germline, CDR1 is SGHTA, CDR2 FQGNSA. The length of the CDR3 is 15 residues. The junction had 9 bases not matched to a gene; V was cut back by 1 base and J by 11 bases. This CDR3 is CASSLVVGSGGQQFF. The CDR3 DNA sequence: TGTGCCAGCAGCTTAGTAGTAGGCAGCGGGGGGCAGCAGTTCTTC.

CDR3 sequence reads: CASSSQGADYGYTF. As DNA, the CDR3 is TGTGCCAGCAGCTCGCAGGGGGCGGACTATGGCTACACCTTC. V and J are TRBV5-4 and TRBJ1-2; 8 bases agree with TRBD1. CDR1 and CDR2 from the germline V gene are SGHNT and YYREEE (reference sequence). This CDR3 region has 14 residues. Unmatched junction bases numbered 4, after V lost 3 bases and J lost 3 bases.

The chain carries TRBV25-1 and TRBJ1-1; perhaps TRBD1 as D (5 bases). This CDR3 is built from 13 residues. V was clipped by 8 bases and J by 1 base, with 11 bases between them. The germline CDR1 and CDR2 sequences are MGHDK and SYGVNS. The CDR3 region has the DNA TGTGCCAGCGGGCAGGGAAAGAACACTGAAGCTTTCTTT. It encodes CASGQGKNTEAFF.

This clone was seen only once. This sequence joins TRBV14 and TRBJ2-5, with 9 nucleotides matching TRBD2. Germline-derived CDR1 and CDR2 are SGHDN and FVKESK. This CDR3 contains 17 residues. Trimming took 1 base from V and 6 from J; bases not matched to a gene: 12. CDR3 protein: CASSQGGASGGMKTQYF. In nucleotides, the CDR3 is TGTGCCAGCAGCCAAGGTGGGGCCAGCGGGGGGATGAAGACCCAGTACTTC.

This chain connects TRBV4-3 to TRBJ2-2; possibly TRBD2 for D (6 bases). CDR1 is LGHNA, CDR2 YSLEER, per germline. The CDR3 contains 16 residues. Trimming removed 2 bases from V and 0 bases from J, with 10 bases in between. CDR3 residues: CASSQLGRTNTGELFF. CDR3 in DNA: TGCGCCAGCAGCCAACTGGGGAGGACGAACACCGGGGAGCTGTTTTTT.

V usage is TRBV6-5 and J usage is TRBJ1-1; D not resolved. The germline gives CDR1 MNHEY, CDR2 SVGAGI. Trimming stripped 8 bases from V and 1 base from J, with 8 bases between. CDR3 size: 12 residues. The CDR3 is CASGRGNTEAFF. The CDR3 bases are TGTGCCAGCGGGAGAGGGAACACTGAAGCTTTCTTT.

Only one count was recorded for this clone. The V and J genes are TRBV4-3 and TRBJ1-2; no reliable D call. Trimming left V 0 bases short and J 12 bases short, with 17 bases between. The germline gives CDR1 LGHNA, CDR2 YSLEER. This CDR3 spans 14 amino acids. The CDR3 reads CASSQDGGQPVHTF. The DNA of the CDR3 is TGCGCCAGCAGCCAAGATGGAGGGCAGCCTGTCCACACCTTC.

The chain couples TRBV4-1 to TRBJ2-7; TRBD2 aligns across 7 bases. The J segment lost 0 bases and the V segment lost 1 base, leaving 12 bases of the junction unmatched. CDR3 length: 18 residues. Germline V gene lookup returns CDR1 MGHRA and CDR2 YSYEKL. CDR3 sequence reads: CASSQGQITGGTSYEQYF. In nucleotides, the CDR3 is TGCGCCAGCAGCCAAGGGCAGATTACCGGGGGGACCTCCTACGAGCAGTACTTC.

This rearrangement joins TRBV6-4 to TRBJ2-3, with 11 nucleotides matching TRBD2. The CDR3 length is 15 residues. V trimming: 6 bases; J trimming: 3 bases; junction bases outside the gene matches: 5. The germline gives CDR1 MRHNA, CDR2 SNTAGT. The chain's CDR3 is CASSDRLAGTDTQYF. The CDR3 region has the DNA TGTGCCAGCAGCGACAGACTAGCGGGAACAGATACGCAGTATTTT.